The sequence of this T cell receptor beta chain was determined in a study of blood T cells in healthy people across ages. The authors ran a second PCR of about 6 to 11 cycles using a sample-barcoded 5' primer and a J-beta primer mix. TCRdb re-analysed the 5' RACE reads in MiXCR, keeping a single row per CDR3 protein. The sample contains around 1.5 million distinct CDR3 sequences, around 55% of which appear only once. This TCR derives from a man aged 18 to 29 in good health. The source material was blood.

The CDR3 region is CASPPGVSSYNEQFF. The CDR3 DNA sequence: TGTGCCAGCCCGCCGGGGGTCAGCTCCTACAATGAGCAGTTCTTC. This rearrangement joins TRBV27 to TRBJ2-1; possibly TRBD2 for D (6 bases). Trimming left V 8 bases short and J 0 bases short, with 14 bases between. Germline V gives CDR1 MNHEY, CDR2 SMNVEV (reference sequence). This CDR3 has 15 residues.